This note documents a single T cell receptor (beta chain) sequence. Its target is not known. CDR3 length: 15 residues. The V end lost 4 bases, the J end lost 2 bases, and 13 bases lay between the germline ends. Germline CDR1 is SGHAT and CDR2 is FQNNGV. TCRdb re-called the reads with MiXCR, one entry per CDR3 protein. The sample has roughly 350,000 distinct CDR3 sequences; about 35% are singletons. The data derive from a study of T cell repertoires in cytomegalovirus infection. Whole-study context: It was recently identified HLA-C-restricted and well-studied HLA-B-restricted CMV epitopes that the study used. From public TCR beta signatures came an indication of both CMV infection and matching HLA type.

Sequences were derived from cultured PBMCs, sampled from culture after CMV antigen stimulation. The clonotype comes from a human donor in good health (CMV status not recorded). Some clones in this sample may be carry-over from other donors' samples. V and J are TRBV11-2 and TRBJ2-3; no firm D call. The CDR3 coding sequence is TGTGCCAGCAGCTATACAGAATCCTACACAGATACGCAGTATTTT. This gives the protein CASSYTESYTDTQYF. Full variable domain (missing parts from reference TRBV11-2 and TRBJ2-3): EAGVAQSPRYKIIEKRQSVAFWCNPISGHATLYWYQQILGQGPKLLIQFQNNGVVDDSQLPKDRFSAERLKGVDSTLKIQPAKLEDSAVYLCASSYTESYTDTQYFGPGTRLTVL.